Presented here are 32 T cell receptor beta chains from one specimen sequenced in a study of breast tumors, draining lymph nodes, adjacent tissues. Samples came from axillary lymph nodes draining the breast cancer. TCRdb re-derived calls from the multiplex PCR reads in MiXCR, one entry per CDR3 protein. Altogether 190,000 or so distinct CDR3 sequences are present, 31% being singletons, with the ten largest covering roughly 4%. Sequencing was performed on axillary lymph node tissue. The source of these receptors is a female donor with breast cancer. Some clones in this sample may be carry-over from other donors' samples.

This clonotype has at least ten counts. The chain employs TRBV5-1 and TRBJ1-3, with D possibly TRBD1 on 5 matching bases. V lost 4 bases, J lost 4 bases, and 12 bases lay in between. Germline V lookup: CDR1 SGHRS, CDR2 YFSETQ. The CDR3 consists of 14 residues. As DNA, the CDR3 is TGCGCCAGCAGCGAGGCGGGGCGCGGAAACACCATATATTTT. Its translation is CASSEAGRGNTIYF.

This clonotype was seen at least ten times. This chain connects TRBV2 to TRBJ2-7, with 9 nucleotides matching TRBD2. The CDR3 runs to 16 residues. With 5 bases clipped from V and 0 bases from J, the junction kept 8 bases outside the gene matches. The germline CDR1 and CDR2 sequences are SNHLY and FYNNEI. The CDR3 DNA reads TGTGCCAGCAGTCGACTAGCGGCAGGCAGCTCCTACGAGCAGTACTTC. This translates into CASSRLAAGSSYEQYF.

The V call is TRBV6-2 or TRBV6-3, the J call TRBJ2-3; D is unclear. The closer fit of TRBJ1-5 to the DNA end suggests the J call may be wrong. CDR1 MNHEY and CDR2 SVGEGT come from the germline V gene. The CDR3 has 13 residues. The CDR3 DNA reads TGTGCCAGCAGTCCACTAGCTCGGGATACGCAGCATTTT. Amino acids: CASSPLARDTQHF.

There are many counts of this clonotype. V usage is TRBV7-9 and J usage is TRBJ2-1, with D maybe TRBD2 (6 bases). V lost 1 base and J lost 3, with 10 bases in between. Germline lookup yields CDR1 SEHNR and CDR2 FQNEAQ (reference sequence). This CDR3 contains 15 residues. CDR3 nucleotides: TGTGCCAGCAGCTTAGTCGGGAGAAACTACAATGAGCAGTTCTTC. This translates into CASSLVGRNYNEQFF. The variable domain in full, with the rest retrieved from reference TRBV7-9 and TRBJ2-1, is DTGVSQNPRHKITKRGQNVTFRCDPISEHNRLYWYRQTLGQGPEFLTYFQNEAQLEKSRLLSDRFSAERPKGSFSTLEIQRTEQGDSAMYLCASSLVGRNYNEQFFGPGTRLTVL.

This clonotype was detected ten times or more. The chain joins TRBV7-2 to TRBJ2-6; 7 bases match TRBD1. Per germline, CDR1 SGHTA and CDR2 FQGNSA. CDR3 size: 16 residues. The V and J ends lost 5 bases and 0 bases, in that order; junction bases with no gene match: 4. The CDR3 DNA follows: TGTGCCAGCAGCCGACAGGGCTACTCTGGGGCCAACGTCCTGACTTTC. It translates to CASSRQGYSGANVLTF.

This clonotype was observed many times. The rearrangement uses TRBV2 and TRBJ2-2; D not certain. The CDR3 has 14 residues. Germline V gives CDR1 SNHLY, CDR2 FYNNEI. V shed 3 bases and J shed 2 bases, with 7 bases lying between them. CDR3 sequence reads: CASSEIGNTGELFF. CDR3 nucleotides: TGTGCCAGCAGTGAGATAGGAAACACCGGGGAGCTGTTTTTT.

This clonotype was counted ten times or more. One end of the junction does not line up with germline, which may come from a read error. The CDR3: CASSEAGGPQHF. CDR3 bases: TGTGCCAGCAGTGAAGCGGGAGGACCCCAGCACTTC. The rearrangement joins TRBV6-1 to TRBJ2-7, with D possibly TRBD2 on 6 matching bases. The germline CDR1 and CDR2 sequences are MNHNS and SASEGT. This CDR3 has 12 residues.

This clonotype was seen ten or more times. The V call is TRBV20-1, the J call TRBJ1-2; 7 bases match TRBD1. From germline, CDR1 is DFQATT and CDR2 SNEGSKA (reference sequence). CDR3 size: 13 residues. The V and J ends lost 3 bases and 6 bases, in that order; junction bases with no gene match: 7. As DNA, the CDR3 is TGCAGTGCTAGGAAGACAGGGATTCATGGCTACACCTTC. Protein: CSARKTGIHGYTF.

J is TRBJ2-1 and V is TRBV2; 13 positions match TRBD2. The ends lost 5 bases at V and 6 bases at J; junction bases unmatched: 13. The CDR3 covers 18 residues. Germline CDR1 SNHLY, CDR2 FYNNEI. In nucleotides, the CDR3 is TGTGCCAGCAGTTACCCTAGACTAGCGGGGGGAGGGAGCAATGAGCAGTTCTTC. Translated, it gives CASSYPRLAGGGSNEQFF. The full variable domain, its missing parts supplied by reference TRBV2 and TRBJ2-1, is EPEVTQTPSHQVTQMGQEVILRCVPISNHLYFYWYRQILGQKVEFLVSFYNNEISEKSEIFDDQFSVERPDGSNFTLKIRSTKLEDSAMYFCASSYPRLAGGGSNEQFFGPGTRLTVL.

This clonotype appeared many times. The rearrangement joins TRBV12-3 or TRBV12-4 to TRBJ2-5; D ambiguous. The CDR3 is 13 amino acids. Trimming stripped 8 bases from V and 4 bases from J, with 14 bases between. CDR3 in DNA: TGTGCCAGCTGCGCTGGAGCTGTAGAGACCCAGTACTTC. Translation gives CASCAGAVETQYF.

This clonotype has ten or more counts. This chain links TRBV7-2 with TRBJ2-3, with D hard to call. This CDR3 is built from 15 residues. The germline V gene encodes CDR1 SGHTA and CDR2 FQGNSA. V lost 3 bases to trimming and J lost 2 bases, with 12 bases between them. The DNA for the CDR3 is TGTGCCAGCAGCTTTCCCGGTGCAAACACAGATACGCAGTATTTT. Translating it yields CASSFPGANTDTQYF.

This clonotype was seen repeatedly, ten times or more. J is TRBJ2-5 and V is TRBV10-3; TRBD2 aligns across 7 bases. Germline assignment: CDR1 ENHRY and CDR2 SYGVKD. J was trimmed by 1 base and V by 6 bases; bases with no gene match: 5. This CDR3 contains 14 residues. The CDR3 reads CAISSGLTQETQYF. The CDR3 DNA follows: TGTGCCATCAGCTCGGGACTAACCCAAGAGACCCAGTACTTC.

The rearrangement links TRBV20-1 to TRBJ2-3, with TRBD2 matching over 8 bases. CDR1 is DFQATT and CDR2 is SNEGSKA in the germline V gene (reference sequence). V lost 6 bases, J lost 1 base, and 9 bases stayed unmatched. The CDR3 loop spans 15 amino acids. Written as DNA, the CDR3 is TGCAGTGCCCGCAGCCCAGCGGGAGGCACAGATACGCAGTATTTT. It codes for CSARSPAGGTDTQYF.

This clonotype was counted ten times or more. The rearrangement uses TRBV20-1 and TRBJ2-7; 7 nucleotides agree with TRBD1. Per germline, CDR1 DFQATT and CDR2 SNEGSKA (reference sequence). With 6 bases clipped from V and 3 bases from J, the junction kept 2 bases outside the gene matches. This CDR3 is built from 11 residues. This CDR3 is CSARGLYEQYF. The CDR3 DNA follows: TGCAGTGCAAGGGGGCTCTACGAGCAGTACTTC.

A word on this clonotype: The junction shows a germline mismatch at one end, possibly a read error. V usage is TRBV3-1 and J usage is TRBJ2-5, with a weak D call TRBD2 (6 bases). Germline V CDR1 and CDR2: LGHDT, YNNKEL (reference sequence). The CDR3 length is 14 residues. CDR3 DNA sequence: TGTGCCAGCAGCCCCTTGGGAGGCAAAGAGGCCCAGTACTTC. Translating it yields CASSPLGGKEAQYF.

Notes on this clonotype: This may come from a read error, since a much larger clone is one base off. The chain has TRBV6-1 and TRBJ1-2, with a possible D match to TRBD1 (5 bases). The germline CDR1 and CDR2 sequences are MNHNS and SASEGT. Trimming removed 4 bases at V and 6 bases at J, with 9 bases between. CDR3 length: 12 residues. CDR3 in amino acids: CASSVGVHGYTF. As DNA, the CDR3 is TGTGCCAGCAGTGTAGGGGTTCATGGCTACACCTTC.

There are many counts of this clonotype. J is TRBJ1-6 and V is TRBV5-6, with D unclear. V lost 4 bases, J lost 9 bases, and 17 bases lay in between. Germline V gene data show CDR1 as SGHDT and CDR2 as YYEEEE. This CDR3 region has 15 residues. The CDR3 DNA is TGTGCCAGCAGCCCAGGCACTTACGAGGGTTCACCCCTCCACTTT. This encodes CASSPGTYEGSPLHF.

This clonotype was detected ten times or more. The gene calls are TRBV7-6 and TRBJ2-1; 8 positions match TRBD1. J gave up 4 bases and V 5 bases, and 4 bases lay outside the gene matches. The CDR3 covers 14 residues. CDR1 is SGHVS, CDR2 FNYEAQ, per germline. CDR3 DNA: TGTGCCAGCAGCAGGGGGACAGGTTACAATGAGCAGTTCTTC. It is translated as CASSRGTGYNEQFF.

This clonotype was detected many times. The CDR3: CASSRGGESRNTIYF. The CDR3 DNA reads as TGTGCCAGCAGCCGTGGCGGGGAGTCCCGAAACACCATATATTTT. This sequence joins TRBV3-1 and TRBJ1-3; D remains unclear. In germline, CDR1 is LGHDT, CDR2 YNNKEL (reference sequence). There are 15 residues in the CDR3. Trimming stripped 4 bases from V and 5 bases from J, with 15 bases between.

This clonotype was found once. V gene TRBV2 combines with J gene TRBJ2-7, with D possibly being TRBD1 (5 bases). CDR3 length: 14 amino acids. The germline V gene has CDR1 SNHLY and CDR2 FYNNEI. V lost 5 bases and J 4 bases, leaving 15 bases between the germline ends. The CDR3 DNA reads TGTGCCAGCAGTAAGGGCAGGGTCAAGTACGAGCAGTACTTC. This gives the protein CASSKGRVKYEQYF.

This clonotype has at least ten counts. The chain carries TRBV2 and TRBJ1-5, with TRBD1 as a possible D gene (5 bases). The germline V gene encodes CDR1 SNHLY and CDR2 FYNNEI. The CDR3 is 13 amino acids. With 4 bases removed from V and 4 bases from J, the gap between germline ends came to 8 bases. DNA of the CDR3: TGTGCCAGCAGTGGGGGGTATAATCAGCCCCAGCATTTT. This encodes CASSGGYNQPQHF. The complete variable domain, with remaining parts taken from reference TRBV2 and TRBJ1-5, reads EPEVTQTPSHQVTQMGQEVILRCVPISNHLYFYWYRQILGQKVEFLVSFYNNEISEKSEIFDDQFSVERPDGSNFTLKIRSTKLEDSAMYFCASSGGYNQPQHFGDGTRLSIL.

This clonotype was counted at least ten times. V gene TRBV6-1 combines with J gene TRBJ1-5; the D is unclear. CDR3 length: 13 amino acids. V gave up 0 bases and J gave up 3 bases, with 3 bases separating them. Germline CDR1 is MNHNS and CDR2 is SASEGT. DNA of the CDR3: TGTGCCAGCAGTGAAGCCCACAATCAGCCCCAGCATTTT. As protein: CASSEAHNQPQHF.

The count of this clonotype is one. The gene calls are TRBV19 and TRBJ2-3; D is possibly TRBD2 (5 bases). Germline V gives CDR1 LNHDA, CDR2 SQIVND (reference sequence). The CDR3 is 13 amino acids. The V gene lost 7 bases and the J gene lost 7 bases, with 15 bases spanning the gap. The CDR3 bases are TGTGCCAGTACCCGGACTGGCAGGAATACGCAGTATTTT. Its translation is CASTRTGRNTQYF.

The rearrangement joins TRBV25-1 to TRBJ2-5, with 8 bases fitting TRBD1. CDR3 size: 21 residues. Germline CDR1 reads MGHDK; CDR2 reads SYGVNS. After removal of 0 bases from V and 5 bases from J, the junction contained 23 bases not matched to a gene. The CDR3 loop reads CASSEYGVSFGEQGAGETQYF. DNA of the CDR3: TGTGCCAGCAGTGAATATGGAGTTTCCTTCGGGGAGCAGGGGGCTGGGGAGACCCAGTACTTC.

This clonotype was observed a single time. Possible read error: a much larger clone is one base away. The chain carries TRBV28 and TRBJ1-2, with D possibly TRBD1 on 5 matching bases. The CDR3 extends over 14 amino acids. Germline CDR1 MDHEN, CDR2 SYDVKM. In DNA, the CDR3 is TGTGCCGGCAGTTTAACTGGACAAATCTATGGCTACACCTTC. Translation gives CAGSLTGQIYGYTF.

The sample holds many counts of this clonotype. The J gene is TRBJ2-7, the V gene TRBV4-1, with TRBD2 as a possible D gene (5 bases). This CDR3 region has 16 residues. V lost 0 bases, J lost 7 bases, and 19 bases lay in between. Germline CDR1 reads MGHRA; CDR2 reads YSYEKL. The CDR3 spells CASSQDPTGSYVEQYF. The CDR3 region has the DNA TGCGCCAGCAGCCAAGATCCGACGGGATCCTACGTAGAGCAGTACTTC.

This clonotype was counted ten times or more. CDR3 coding DNA: TGTGCCAGCAGTAGACAGGGGAGGAATGAAAAACTGTTTTTT. Translated, it gives CASSRQGRNEKLFF. The chain carries TRBV2 and TRBJ1-4; 8 nucleotides agree with TRBD1. The trim removed 5 bases at V and 5 bases at J, leaving 4 bases unmatched. This CDR3 is built from 14 residues. Germline V gives CDR1 SNHLY, CDR2 FYNNEI. Complete variable domain (other parts from reference TRBV2 and TRBJ1-4): EPEVTQTPSHQVTQMGQEVILRCVPISNHLYFYWYRQILGQKVEFLVSFYNNEISEKSEIFDDQFSVERPDGSNFTLKIRSTKLEDSAMYFCASSRQGRNEKLFFGSGTQLSVL.

This clonotype has only one observation. One junction end disagrees with the germline gene, perhaps due to a read error. The chain employs TRBV27 and TRBJ2-3; D ambiguous. The CDR3 loop spans 14 amino acids. In germline, CDR1 is MNHEY, CDR2 SMNVEV (reference sequence). DNA for the CDR3: TGTGCCGGCAGTTCGCGGCTAGACACAGATACGCAGTATTTT. The encoded protein is CAGSSRLDTDTQYF.

This clonotype was found a few times. Given a much more abundant clone one base away, this may be a read error. The chain employs TRBV7-9 and TRBJ2-1; 14 bases agree with TRBD2. V lost 5 bases, J lost 9 bases, and 15 bases stayed unmatched. CDR1 is SEHNR, CDR2 FQNEAQ, per germline (reference sequence). The CDR3 sequence is 18 residues long. CDR3 region: CASSPRGPGTSGSGEQFF. The CDR3 region has the DNA TGTGCCAGCAGCCCCAGGGGGCCCGGGACTAGCGGGAGTGGTGAGCAGTTCTTC.

This clonotype was counted ten times or more. This chain uses TRBV19 with TRBJ2-6, with TRBD1 matching 7 bases. Germline CDR1 and CDR2: LNHDA and SQIVND (reference sequence). There are 12 residues in the CDR3. The J segment lost 13 bases and the V segment lost 3 bases, leaving 3 bases of the junction unmatched. CDR3 nucleotides: TGTGCCAGTAGTATTCCCAGGGGGGTCCTGACTTTC. It translates to CASSIPRGVLTF.

The chain employs TRBV29-1 and TRBJ2-1, with a tentative D call TRBD2 (5 bases). This CDR3 comprises 9 residues. Germline V CDR1 and CDR2: SQVTM, ANQGSEA. V lost 8 bases and J 12 bases, leaving 11 bases between the germline ends. This CDR3 reads CSLDLAQFF. CDR3 DNA: TGCAGCTTAGATCTAGCGCAGTTCTTC.

As DNA, the CDR3 is TGCGCCAGCAACCCACAGGGGGATGGTCATGGCTACACCTTC. The encoded protein is CASNPQGDGHGYTF. The V and J genes are TRBV5-1 and TRBJ1-2; 8 positions agree with TRBD1. The V and J ends lost 6 bases and 6 bases, in that order; junction bases with no gene match: 10. This CDR3 is 14 amino acids long. CDR1 is SGHRS, CDR2 YFSETQ, per germline. Combining the CDR3 with reference TRBV5-1 and TRBJ1-2 gives the whole variable domain KAGVTQTPRYLIKTRGQQVTLSCSPISGHRSVSWYQQTPGQGLQFLFEYFSETQRNKGNFPGRFSGRQFSNSRSEMNVSTLELGDSALYLCASNPQGDGHGYTFGSGTRLTVV.